Shown below are 31 T cell receptor beta chains from a single sample sequenced in a study of shared clonotypes between healthy human individuals. Here immunoSEQ multiplex PCR was the method, and the copy in TCRdb shows in-frame clones only, minus some. Altogether about 2,500,000 clones are present, over 85% being singletons, with the ten largest covering over 0.12%. Material: naive CD4+ T cells sorted from blood. Subset noted: CD45RA+ positively selected. These receptor sequences come from a man aged 18 to 30 in good health.

For this clone: The same CDR3 can be traced to other DNA sequences in this sample. The V gene is TRBV29-1, the J gene TRBJ1-5; D might be TRBD1 (5 bases). V dropped 6 bases and J dropped 1 base, with 7 bases sitting between them. Germline CDR1 is SQVTM and CDR2 is ANQGSEA. This CDR3 has 12 amino acids. The CDR3 DNA is TGCAGCGTCGGGGACAGCAATCAGCCCCAGCATTTT. Amino acids: CSVGDSNQPQHF.

The rearrangement joins TRBV7-2 to TRBJ2-3; 10 bases align to TRBD2. Germline V CDR1 and CDR2: SGHTA, FQGNSA. The V and J ends lost 5 bases and 6 bases, in that order; junction bases with no gene match: 8. This CDR3 spans 15 amino acids. The CDR3 bases are TGTGCCAGCAGCGTGAGCGGGAGGGTCGTGGATACGCAGTATTTT. Encoded protein: CASSVSGRVVDTQYF.

The J gene is TRBJ1-6, the V gene TRBV6-5; D is possibly TRBD1 (5 bases). The V gene's germline CDR1 is MNHEY and CDR2 SVGAGI. V dropped 6 bases and J dropped 8 bases, with 14 bases sitting between them. The CDR3 covers 14 residues. CDR3 region: CASRPPGLDSPLHF. DNA for the CDR3: TGTGCCAGCAGGCCCCCGGGACTTGATTCACCCCTCCACTTT.

J is TRBJ1-1 and V is TRBV10-1; maybe TRBD1 (5 bases). The germline V and J ends were trimmed by 3 bases and 4 bases, with 18 bases remaining between them. The CDR3 is 16 residues long. Germline V gene data show CDR1 as WNHNN and CDR2 as SYGVQD (reference sequence). This CDR3 reads CASSDMQQVRGTEAFF. CDR3 DNA sequence: TGCGCCAGCAGTGACATGCAACAGGTGAGGGGCACTGAAGCTTTCTTT.

This chain links TRBV10-1 with TRBJ2-3; the D gene is possibly TRBD2 (5 bases). Germline-derived CDR1 and CDR2 are WNHNN and SYGVQD (reference sequence). V dropped 6 bases and J dropped 0 bases, with 19 bases sitting between them. CDR3 length equals 17 residues. The DNA of the CDR3 is TGCGCCAGCAGCAGCGGCCTAGAAAGGATTAGCACAGATACGCAGTATTTT. It specifies CASSSGLERISTDTQYF.

CDR3 coding DNA: TGTGCCATCAGTGACGGGGCAACTAATGAAAAACTGTTTTTT. This sequence encodes CAISDGATNEKLFF. J is TRBJ1-4 and V is TRBV10-3, with D unresolved. The CDR3 has 14 amino acids. Germline V gene sequence: CDR1 ENHRY, CDR2 SYGVKD. V lost 3 bases and J 0 bases, leaving 5 bases between the germline ends.

A few counts support this clone. The chain has TRBV2 and TRBJ1-6; TRBD1 agrees at 7 bases. This CDR3 has 18 amino acids. The trim removed 2 bases at V and 10 bases at J, leaving 17 bases unmatched. Germline V gives CDR1 SNHLY, CDR2 FYNNEI. CDR3 in DNA: TGTGCCAGCAGTGAACTTTCGAAAGGGGGCGGAAGGGAATCACCCCTCCACTTT. This sequence encodes CASSELSKGGGRESPLHF.

The table lists this clone with a count of one. This chain connects TRBV10-3 to TRBJ1-5; TRBD1 matches 9 bases. Trimming took 10 bases from V and 6 from J; bases not matched to a gene: 7. Germline CDR1 ENHRY, CDR2 SYGVKD. The CDR3 totals 13 residues. DNA of the CDR3: TGTGCCACGGTCCCGGGACAGGGTCAGCCCCAGCATTTT. Amino acids: CATVPGQGQPQHF.

The chain couples TRBV11-2 to TRBJ2-5, with 11 bases identical to TRBD2. Unmatched junction bases numbered 8, after V lost 6 bases and J lost 5 bases. CDR3 length equals 15 residues. Germline values: CDR1 SGHAT, CDR2 FQNNGV. The CDR3 protein is CASRTLAGARETQYF. The CDR3, as DNA: TGTGCCAGCAGGACACTAGCGGGGGCGCGGGAGACCCAGTACTTC.

CDR3 in amino acids: CASSLSEGSYNEQFF. As DNA, the CDR3 is TGTGCCAGCAGTTTATCTGAGGGCTCGTACAATGAGCAGTTCTTC. The chain uses TRBV27 and TRBJ2-1; the D gene is possibly TRBD2 (5 bases). CDR1 is MNHEY and CDR2 is SMNVEV in the germline V gene (reference sequence). The V and J ends lost 0 bases and 4 bases respectively, with 10 bases between them. The CDR3 is 15 amino acids.

J is TRBJ2-2 and V is TRBV5-4, with 9 bases that match TRBD2. V lost 4 bases to trimming and J lost 0 bases; unmatched junction nucleotides: 4. This CDR3 comprises 16 residues. CDR1 and CDR2 from the germline V gene are SGHNT and YYREEE (reference sequence). The CDR3 region is CASSRGLAPNTGELFF. In nucleotides, the CDR3 is TGTGCCAGCAGCCGAGGACTAGCGCCGAACACCGGGGAGCTGTTTTTT.

V is TRBV4-1 and J is TRBJ2-1, with 8 bases that match TRBD2. Trimming removed 2 bases from V and 7 bases from J; junction bases left unmatched: 13. Germline lookup yields CDR1 MGHRA and CDR2 YSYEKL. The CDR3 has 17 residues. The chain's CDR3 is CASSQLPGLGPFNEQFF. In nucleotides, the CDR3 is TGCGCCAGCAGCCAACTCCCGGGACTAGGACCCTTTAATGAGCAGTTCTTC.

The J gene is TRBJ2-7, the V gene TRBV12-5; D is possibly TRBD2 (6 bases). V lost 9 bases and J 3 bases, leaving 18 bases between the germline ends. CDR1 is LGHNT and CDR2 is FRNRAP in the germline V gene. The CDR3 length is 14 residues. The chain's CDR3 is CASAPQAGGYEQYF. Here the CDR3 DNA reads TGTGCTAGCGCCCCTCAGGCCGGGGGCTACGAGCAGTACTTC.

V is TRBV27 and J is TRBJ2-3; D is possibly TRBD2 (6 bases). Germline V gene data show CDR1 as MNHEY and CDR2 as SMNVEV (reference sequence). The CDR3 is made up of 12 amino acids. The V and J ends lost 4 bases and 12 bases respectively, with 14 bases between them. Here the CDR3 DNA reads TGTGCCAGCAGTTCCGGGACTCCCCTTCAGTATTTT. Protein sequence: CASSSGTPLQYF.

The genes are TRBV7-2 and TRBJ1-3, with D possibly matching TRBD1 (6 bases). The CDR3 covers 17 residues. The germline V gene encodes CDR1 SGHTA and CDR2 FQGNSA. V lost 2 bases, J lost 2 bases, and 16 bases lay in between. DNA of the CDR3: TGTGCCAGCAGCTTAATTGGTCTAGGGGGAACTGGAAACACCATATATTTT. It translates to CASSLIGLGGTGNTIYF.

The gene calls are TRBV25-1 and TRBJ2-7, with 9 bases that match TRBD1. The CDR3 covers 14 residues. Germline V gives CDR1 MGHDK, CDR2 SYGVNS. J gave up 5 bases and V 7 bases, and 9 bases lay outside the gene matches. The CDR3 region is CASNGGGTGHEQYF. For the CDR3, the DNA is TGTGCCAGCAACGGGGGAGGGACAGGGCACGAGCAGTACTTC.

J is TRBJ2-6 and V is TRBV19, with D possibly called TRBD1 or TRBD2 (5 bases each). CDR3 length equals 17 residues. Germline V lookup: CDR1 LNHDA, CDR2 SQIVND (reference sequence). Trimming removed 8 bases at V and 2 bases at J, with 19 bases between. CDR3 region: CASGDDRVFPGANVLTF. CDR3 in DNA: TGTGCCAGTGGGGACGACCGAGTCTTCCCTGGGGCCAACGTCCTGACTTTC.

The genes are TRBV5-6 and TRBJ1-2, with D tentatively TRBD1 (6 bases). The CDR3 has 15 residues. The germline V gene encodes CDR1 SGHDT and CDR2 YYEEEE. The V gene lost 2 bases and the J gene lost 0 bases, with 11 bases spanning the gap. The CDR3 spells CASSFKDRTNYGYTF. The CDR3 DNA follows: TGTGCCAGCAGCTTTAAGGACAGAACTAACTATGGCTACACCTTC.

A remark on this clone: Different DNA sequences within this sample yield the same CDR3. The chain recombines TRBV28 with TRBJ1-2; no clear D. V was shortened by 8 bases and J by 4 bases, with 5 bases between the two germline ends. CDR3 length equals 10 residues. In germline, CDR1 is MDHEN, CDR2 SYDVKM. The CDR3 spells CASSSYGYTF. The CDR3 region has the DNA TGTGCCAGCTCGAGCTATGGCTACACCTTC.

This clone came up once. The chain combines TRBV10-3 with TRBJ1-5; D gene unclear. V was clipped by 3 bases and J by 7 bases, with 7 bases between them. Germline CDR1 and CDR2: ENHRY and SYGVKD. The CDR3 contains 12 residues. CDR3 DNA: TGTGCCATCAGTGAAGCCGGGCAGCCCCAGCATTTT. Translated: CAISEAGQPQHF.

V is TRBV5-1 and J is TRBJ2-1; the match to TRBD2 covers 10 bases. Germline V lookup: CDR1 SGHRS, CDR2 YFSETQ. J was trimmed by 4 bases and V by 7 bases; bases with no gene match: 5. The CDR3 is 14 residues long. CDR3 region: CASQIAGGYNEQFF. The CDR3 coding sequence is TGCGCCAGCCAGATAGCGGGGGGTTACAATGAGCAGTTCTTC.

This chain links TRBV5-4 with TRBJ2-7; the D gene could be TRBD1 or TRBD2 (6 bases each). CDR3 length: 14 amino acids. The germline gives CDR1 SGHNT, CDR2 YYREEE (reference sequence). V was shortened by 0 bases and J by 4 bases, with 11 bases between the two germline ends. The CDR3 DNA follows: TGTGCCAGCAGCTTGGGGGGGGCAAGATACGAGCAGTACTTC. It codes for CASSLGGARYEQYF.

The CDR3, as DNA: TGTGCCTGGAGGTGGGTTAACTATGGCTACACCTTC. It encodes CAWRWVNYGYTF. The rearrangement links TRBV30 to TRBJ1-2; D gene unclear. Trimming shortened V by 3 bases and J by 1 base, and 6 bases separated the two germline ends. The CDR3 spans 12 residues. From germline, CDR1 is GTSNPN and CDR2 SVGIG (reference sequence).

The CDR3 DNA is TGCGCCAGCAGCTTGGGAGGGACAGGGATAGAGACCCAGTACTTC. This sequence encodes CASSLGGTGIETQYF. The chain links TRBV5-1 to TRBJ2-5, with TRBD1 identical over 9 bases. Germline-derived CDR1 and CDR2 are SGHRS and YFSETQ. There are 15 residues in the CDR3. V trimming: 0 bases; J trimming: 4 bases; junction bases outside the gene matches: 4.

The chain couples TRBV9 to TRBJ2-4, with D possibly being TRBD1 or TRBD2 (5 bases each). Germline V gives CDR1 SGDLS, CDR2 YYNGEE. The V and J ends lost 3 bases and 8 bases respectively, with 15 bases between them. The CDR3 consists of 14 residues. This chain's CDR3 is CASSARGSRDIQYF. CDR3 nucleotides: TGTGCCAGCAGCGCCCGGGGCTCGAGGGACATTCAGTACTTC.

The chain links TRBV7-2 to TRBJ2-3, with D possibly matching TRBD2 (5 bases). V gave up 2 bases and J gave up 2 bases, with 11 bases separating them. Per germline, CDR1 SGHTA and CDR2 FQGNSA. This CDR3 is 15 amino acids long. The CDR3 spells CASSLIGSDTDTQYF. The CDR3 DNA reads as TGTGCCAGCAGCTTAATAGGTAGCGACACAGATACGCAGTATTTT.

This rearrangement joins TRBV4-3 to TRBJ2-3, with D maybe TRBD2 (6 bases). Germline V CDR1 and CDR2: LGHNA, YSLEER. V was pared by 5 bases and J by 3 bases, with 15 bases between. The CDR3 covers 15 residues. The CDR3 nucleotides are TGCGCCAGCAGCGTGGGGCGGCTAGCGACAGATACGCAGTATTTT. Translating gives CASSVGRLATDTQYF.

The chain has TRBV7-9 and TRBJ1-1; no reliable D call. The V gene's germline CDR1 is SEHNR and CDR2 FQNEAQ (reference sequence). CDR3 length: 13 amino acids. Trimming shortened V by 6 bases and J by 1 base, and 9 bases separated the two germline ends. The CDR3: CASRPAPNTEAFF. The CDR3 DNA is TGTGCCAGCAGGCCAGCTCCGAACACTGAAGCTTTCTTT.

CDR3 region: CASSSGTNEFF. DNA for the CDR3: TGTGCCAGCAGTTCCGGGACAAATGAGTTCTTC. The chain uses TRBV6-5 and TRBJ2-1; weak D call: TRBD1 (6 bases). The germline V gene encodes CDR1 MNHEY and CDR2 SVGAGI. V was trimmed by 4 bases and J by 14 bases, leaving 12 bases between them. The CDR3 has 11 residues.

The J gene is TRBJ2-5, the V gene TRBV30; D unclear. The V end lost 0 bases, the J end lost 0 bases, and 17 bases lay between the germline ends. Germline-derived CDR1 and CDR2 are GTSNPN and SVGIG (reference sequence). The CDR3 is 17 amino acids. In nucleotides, the CDR3 is TGTGCCTGGAGTGTACATAGCAGTCGGATGTACCAAGAGACCCAGTACTTC. Translated, it gives CAWSVHSSRMYQETQYF.

The rearrangement uses TRBV4-1 and TRBJ2-1, with 10 positions matching TRBD1. Germline loops: CDR1 MGHRA, CDR2 YSYEKL. V lost 3 bases to trimming and J lost 2 bases; unmatched junction nucleotides: 1. The CDR3 consists of 15 residues. In DNA, the CDR3 is TGCGCCAGCAGCCAGGGGACAGGGGCCTACAATGAGCAGTTCTTC. This gives the protein CASSQGTGAYNEQFF.